The 18 T cell receptor beta chains listed next were all sequenced from one sample in a study of blood T cell repertoires in COVID-19. The table came from immunoSEQ multiplex PCR; TCRdb's copy has only in-frame clones and leaves some out. The sample includes around 290,000 clones, about 93% of them seen just once. Sequencing used PBMCs or T cells enriched from blood (not recorded which). Receptor source: a woman aged 30 to 39 who had recovered from COVID-19.

The chain combines TRBV24-1 with TRBJ1-5; TRBD1 aligns across 7 bases. This CDR3 spans 16 amino acids. Losses at the gene ends were 3 bases for V and 6 bases for J; bases not matched to a gene: 10. Germline CDR1 is KGHDR and CDR2 is SFDVKD. CDR3 DNA: TGTGCCACCAGTGATCCGACAGGGTCTGGGAGTCAGCCCCAGCATTTT. Translating gives CATSDPTGSGSQPQHF.

Only a few counts were recorded for this clone. V is TRBV27 and J is TRBJ1-3; TRBD1 aligns across 11 bases. The CDR3 is made up of 15 amino acids. The junction had 8 bases not matched to a gene; V was cut back by 5 bases and J by 8 bases. The germline gives CDR1 MNHEY, CDR2 SMNVEV (reference sequence). The CDR3 region has the DNA TGTGCCAGCAGTCTCTCGGGACAGGGGGTGGACACCATATATTTT. It is translated as CASSLSGQGVDTIYF.

The chain joins TRBV28 to TRBJ2-3; D is perhaps TRBD1 (5 bases). The V end lost 2 bases, the J end lost 3 bases, and 9 bases lay between the germline ends. This CDR3 has 14 residues. Germline V lookup: CDR1 MDHEN, CDR2 SYDVKM. The DNA for the CDR3 is TGTGCCAGCAGTTTACAGACAGAAACAGATACGCAGTATTTT. Protein: CASSLQTETDTQYF.

CDR3 in DNA: TGTGCCACCAGTGATTACACCTCTAATCAGCCCCAGCATTTT. Its translation is CATSDYTSNQPQHF. The rearrangement links TRBV24-1 to TRBJ1-5; D remains ambiguous. The CDR3 consists of 14 residues. The ends were cut back, 2 bases at V and 4 bases at J, with 8 bases in the middle. Per germline, CDR1 KGHDR and CDR2 SFDVKD.

This sequence joins TRBV20-1 and TRBJ1-1; 7 bases are a match to TRBD1. CDR3 size: 14 residues. The V gene's germline CDR1 is DFQATT and CDR2 SNEGSKA (reference sequence). Trimming at V came to 7 bases and at J to 1 base, leaving 9 bases not matched to a gene. DNA of the CDR3: TGCAGTGTTAGTCTAGGGGGCGGGAACACTGAAGCTTTCTTT. Protein product: CSVSLGGGNTEAFF.

This chain connects TRBV11-2 to TRBJ1-3, with D tentatively TRBD1 (6 bases). CDR1 is SGHAT and CDR2 is FQNNGV in the germline V gene. The length of the CDR3 is 16 residues. V lost 5 bases and J 0 bases, leaving 14 bases between the germline ends. CDR3 sequence (DNA): TGTGCCAGCAGCCCACAGGGATTGGGCTCTGGAAACACCATATATTTT. Amino acid sequence: CASSPQGLGSGNTIYF.

The chain joins TRBV7-6 to TRBJ2-5; possibly TRBD2 for D (6 bases). CDR1 is SGHVS and CDR2 is FNYEAQ in the germline V gene. V was pared by 1 base and J by 4 bases, with 13 bases between. This CDR3 comprises 15 residues. The CDR3 region is CASSLEGRERETQYF. DNA for the CDR3: TGTGCCAGCAGCTTAGAGGGGCGGGAAAGAGAGACCCAGTACTTC.

The V call is TRBV5-3, the J call TRBJ2-7; 9 nucleotides line up with TRBD2. TRBV5-3 is an ORF for which the function is uncertain. V shed 9 bases and J 2 bases; nucleotides not matched to a gene: 6. The CDR3 length is 13 residues. The chain's CDR3 is CATKVAGAYEQYF. In DNA form, the CDR3 reads TGTGCCACAAAGGTAGCGGGAGCCTACGAGCAGTACTTC.

The V gene is TRBV11-2, the J gene TRBJ1-1; 10 bases line up with TRBD1. CDR1 is SGHAT, CDR2 FQNNGV, per germline. Unmatched junction bases numbered 6, after V lost 4 bases and J lost 4 bases. This CDR3 comprises 15 residues. CDR3 in amino acids: CASSSHRDRGTEAFF. In DNA, the CDR3 is TGTGCCAGCAGCTCCCATAGGGACAGGGGCACTGAAGCTTTCTTT.

This clone was seen more than once but under ten times. The genes are TRBV10-2 and TRBJ2-1; TRBD2 agrees at 8 bases. The CDR3 runs to 12 residues. CDR1 and CDR2 from the germline V gene are WSHSY and SAAADI. V gave up 7 bases and J gave up 6 bases; unmatched junction bases: 2. This CDR3 reads CASNGLANEQFF. The CDR3 nucleotides read TGCGCCAGCAACGGACTAGCCAATGAGCAGTTCTTC.

CDR3 protein: CARISQGWGSNQPQHF. The CDR3 DNA sequence: TGTGCCAGGATCAGCCAGGGGTGGGGGAGCAATCAGCCCCAGCATTTT. This rearrangement joins TRBV5-4 to TRBJ1-5; D is perhaps TRBD1 (6 bases). V was clipped by 8 bases and J by 1 base, with 19 bases between them. Germline V lookup: CDR1 SGHNT, CDR2 YYREEE (reference sequence). The CDR3 extends over 16 amino acids. Combining the CDR3 with reference TRBV5-4 and TRBJ1-5 gives the whole variable domain ETGVTQSPTHLIKTRGQQVTLRCSSQSGHNTVSWYQQALGQGPQFIFQYYREEENGRGNFPPRFSGLQFPNYSSELNVNALELDDSALYLCARISQGWGSNQPQHFGDGTRLSIL.

The chain has TRBV6-6 and TRBJ2-7; 8 bases match TRBD2. There are 15 residues in the CDR3. V trimming: 0 bases; J trimming: 3 bases; junction bases outside the gene matches: 4. The germline V gene encodes CDR1 MNHNY and CDR2 SVGAGI (reference sequence). In nucleotides, the CDR3 is TGTGCCAGCAGTTACTCCGAGACTAGCGTCTACGAGCAGTACTTC. Protein product: CASSYSETSVYEQYF.

This clone was seen only once. The chain employs TRBV5-1 and TRBJ2-7; 7 nucleotides match TRBD1. V lost 1 base and J lost 3; bases outside the gene matches: 7. Germline-derived CDR1 and CDR2 are SGHRS and YFSETQ. The CDR3 is 15 residues long. CDR3: CASSLRGGDYYEQYF. CDR3 DNA sequence: TGCGCCAGCAGCTTGAGAGGGGGCGACTACTACGAGCAGTACTTC.

This clone was seen a few times. The chain uses TRBV5-1 and TRBJ1-4; D may be TRBD1 (6 bases). Trimming pared 1 base from V and 4 bases from J, leaving 14 bases between. The CDR3 extends over 16 amino acids. Germline loops: CDR1 SGHRS, CDR2 YFSETQ. The CDR3 sequence is CASSLSNAGVNEKLFF. The CDR3 coding sequence is TGCGCCAGCAGCTTGTCGAATGCAGGGGTTAATGAAAAACTGTTTTTT.

The chain combines TRBV5-5 with TRBJ2-3; 12 nucleotides align to TRBD2. The germline V gene has CDR1 SGHKS and CDR2 YYEKEE (reference sequence). The CDR3 is 17 residues long. With V trimmed by 4 bases and J by 1 base, 7 bases remained unmatched. The CDR3 loop is CASSRLAGVIGTDTQYF. The CDR3 DNA reads TGTGCCAGCAGCCGACTAGCGGGAGTGATAGGCACAGATACGCAGTATTTT.

This clone was detected only once. Other DNA sequences in the same sample also yield this CDR3. This chain uses TRBV7-9 with TRBJ2-2, with 10 bases fitting TRBD2. The junction had 1 base not matched to a gene; V was cut back by 4 bases and J by 2 bases. This CDR3 comprises 15 residues. Germline V gives CDR1 SEHNR, CDR2 FQNEAQ (reference sequence). CDR3 loop: CASSWTSGNTGELFF. In DNA, the CDR3 is TGTGCCAGCAGCTGGACTAGCGGAAACACCGGGGAGCTGTTTTTT.

The rearrangement uses TRBV10-3 and TRBJ1-1; D unclear. V dropped 2 bases and J dropped 1 base, with 8 bases sitting between them. Germline V lookup: CDR1 ENHRY, CDR2 SYGVKD. This CDR3 region has 14 residues. As DNA, the CDR3 is TGTGCCATCAGTGAGGGACTTTCGAACACTGAAGCTTTCTTT. Residues: CAISEGLSNTEAFF.

V and J are TRBV4-3 and TRBJ2-1, with TRBD2 matching over 15 bases. This CDR3 contains 17 residues. V shed 4 bases, J shed 6 bases, and the junction held 7 bases outside the gene matches. CDR1 is LGHNA, CDR2 YSLEER, per germline. As DNA, the CDR3 is TGCGCCAGCAGCCCCCAACGGGGACTAGCGGGAGGCAATGAGCAGTTCTTC. It encodes CASSPQRGLAGGNEQFF.